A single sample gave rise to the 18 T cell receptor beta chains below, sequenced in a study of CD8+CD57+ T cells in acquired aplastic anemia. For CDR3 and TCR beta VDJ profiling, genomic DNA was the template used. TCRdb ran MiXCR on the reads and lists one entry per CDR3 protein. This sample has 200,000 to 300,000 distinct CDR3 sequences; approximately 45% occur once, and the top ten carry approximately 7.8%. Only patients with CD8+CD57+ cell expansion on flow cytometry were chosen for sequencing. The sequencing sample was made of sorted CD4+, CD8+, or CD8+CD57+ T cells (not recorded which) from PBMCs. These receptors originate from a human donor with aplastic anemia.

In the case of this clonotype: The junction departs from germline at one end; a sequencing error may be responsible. The CDR3 loop is CASSRKGRTKEKLFF. DNA for the CDR3: TGTGCCAGCAGTCGTAAGGGGAGGACTAAAGAAAAACTGTTTTTT. V is TRBV6-2 or TRBV6-3 and J is TRBJ1-4; maybe TRBD1 (5 bases). The CDR3 loop spans 15 amino acids. Germline CDR1 is MNHEY and CDR2 is SVGEGT.

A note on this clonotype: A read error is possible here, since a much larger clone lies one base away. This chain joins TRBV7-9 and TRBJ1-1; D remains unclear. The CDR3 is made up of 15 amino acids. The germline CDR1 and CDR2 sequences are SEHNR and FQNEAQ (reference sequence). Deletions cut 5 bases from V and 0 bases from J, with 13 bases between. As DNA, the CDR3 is TGTGCCAGCAGCGTCGGACGTGGCATGAACACTGAAGCTTTCTTT. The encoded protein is CASSVGRGMNTEAFF.

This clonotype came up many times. CDR3 residues: CASGGDRLFF. The CDR3 region has the DNA TGTGCCAGCGGAGGGGACAGACTGTTTTTT. The chain carries TRBV6-5 and TRBJ2-2; a possible D gene is TRBD1 (7 bases). Germline V lookup: CDR1 MNHEY, CDR2 SVGAGI. Trimming took off 8 bases at V and 14 bases at J, with 12 bases between the two ends. There are 10 residues in the CDR3.

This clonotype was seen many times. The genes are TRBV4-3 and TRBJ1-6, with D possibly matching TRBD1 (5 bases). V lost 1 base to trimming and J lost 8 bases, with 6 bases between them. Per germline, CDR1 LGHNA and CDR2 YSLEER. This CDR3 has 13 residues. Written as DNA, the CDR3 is TGCGCCAGCAGCCAAGTAGGGGATTCACCCCTCCACTTT. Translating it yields CASSQVGDSPLHF.

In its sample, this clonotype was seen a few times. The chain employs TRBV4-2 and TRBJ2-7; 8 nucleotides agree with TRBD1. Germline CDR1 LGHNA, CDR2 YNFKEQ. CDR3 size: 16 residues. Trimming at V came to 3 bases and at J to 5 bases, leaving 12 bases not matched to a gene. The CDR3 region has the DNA TGTGCCAGCAGCCAGGGGTCCCCGGACAGGGTCGACGAGCAGTACTTC. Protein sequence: CASSQGSPDRVDEQYF.

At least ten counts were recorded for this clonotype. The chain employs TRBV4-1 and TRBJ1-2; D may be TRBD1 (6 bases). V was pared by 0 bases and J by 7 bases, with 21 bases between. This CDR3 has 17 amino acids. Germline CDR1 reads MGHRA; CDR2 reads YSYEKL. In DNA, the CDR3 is TGCGCCAGCAGCCAAGAACCTAAACAGGGAAGGTTTAGTGGCTACACCTTC. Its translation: CASSQEPKQGRFSGYTF.

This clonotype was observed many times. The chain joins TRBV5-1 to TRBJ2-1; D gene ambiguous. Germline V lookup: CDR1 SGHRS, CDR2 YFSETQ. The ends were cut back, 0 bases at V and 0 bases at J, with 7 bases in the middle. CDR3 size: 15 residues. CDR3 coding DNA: TGCGCCAGCAGCTTGGTGGGAAGCTCCTACAATGAGCAGTTCTTC. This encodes CASSLVGSSYNEQFF.

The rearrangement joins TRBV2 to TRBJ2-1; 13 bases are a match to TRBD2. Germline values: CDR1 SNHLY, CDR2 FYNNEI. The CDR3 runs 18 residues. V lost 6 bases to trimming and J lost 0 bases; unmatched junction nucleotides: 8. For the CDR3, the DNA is TGTGCCAGCAGACGTGGACTAGCGGGGGTTAACTCCTACAATGAGCAGTTCTTC. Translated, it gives CASRRGLAGVNSYNEQFF.

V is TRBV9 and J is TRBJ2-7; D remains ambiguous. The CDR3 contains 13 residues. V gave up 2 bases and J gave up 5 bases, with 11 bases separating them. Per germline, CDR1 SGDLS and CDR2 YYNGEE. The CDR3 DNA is TGTGCCAGCAGCGTCGACTCCCTCGACGAGCAGTACTTC. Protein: CASSVDSLDEQYF.

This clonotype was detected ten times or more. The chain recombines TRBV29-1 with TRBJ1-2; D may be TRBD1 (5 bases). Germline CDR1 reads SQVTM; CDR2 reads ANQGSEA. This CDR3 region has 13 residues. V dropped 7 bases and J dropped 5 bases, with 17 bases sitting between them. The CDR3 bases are TGCAGCGCCCCTGGGACCGGCGAGTATGGCTACACCTTC. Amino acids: CSAPGTGEYGYTF.

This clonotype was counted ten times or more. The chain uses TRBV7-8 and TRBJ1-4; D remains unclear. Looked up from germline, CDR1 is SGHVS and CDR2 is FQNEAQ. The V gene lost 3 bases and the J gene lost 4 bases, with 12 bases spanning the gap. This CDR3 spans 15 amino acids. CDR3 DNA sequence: TGTGCCAGCAGCTTTTTGGCAGATTATAATGAAAAACTGTTTTTT. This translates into CASSFLADYNEKLFF.

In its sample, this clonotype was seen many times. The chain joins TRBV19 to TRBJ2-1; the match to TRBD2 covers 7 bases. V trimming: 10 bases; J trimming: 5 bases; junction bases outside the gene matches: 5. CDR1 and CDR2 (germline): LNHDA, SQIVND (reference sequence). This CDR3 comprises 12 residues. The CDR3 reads CATGREDNEQFF. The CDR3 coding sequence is TGTGCCACCGGTCGGGAGGACAATGAGCAGTTCTTC.

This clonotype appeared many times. CDR3 region: CASSSNLNYGYTF. As DNA, the CDR3 is TGTGCCAGCAGCTCCAACCTAAACTATGGCTACACCTTC. V and J are TRBV5-8 and TRBJ1-2; no clear D. The CDR3 runs to 13 residues. Germline values: CDR1 SGHTS, CDR2 YDEGEE. V lost 3 bases, J lost 2 bases, and 8 bases lay in between.

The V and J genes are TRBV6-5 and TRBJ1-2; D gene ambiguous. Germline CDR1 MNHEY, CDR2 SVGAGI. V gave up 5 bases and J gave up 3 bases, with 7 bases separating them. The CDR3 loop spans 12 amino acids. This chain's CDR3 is CASSEWDYGYTF. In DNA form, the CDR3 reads TGTGCCAGCAGTGAATGGGACTATGGCTACACCTTC.

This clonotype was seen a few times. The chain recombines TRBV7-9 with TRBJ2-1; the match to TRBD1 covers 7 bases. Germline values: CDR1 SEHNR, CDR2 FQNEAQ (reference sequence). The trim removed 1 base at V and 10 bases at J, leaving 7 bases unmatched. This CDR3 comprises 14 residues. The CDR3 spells CASSLESRGREQFF. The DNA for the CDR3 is TGTGCCAGCAGCTTAGAGTCCAGGGGGAGAGAGCAGTTCTTC.

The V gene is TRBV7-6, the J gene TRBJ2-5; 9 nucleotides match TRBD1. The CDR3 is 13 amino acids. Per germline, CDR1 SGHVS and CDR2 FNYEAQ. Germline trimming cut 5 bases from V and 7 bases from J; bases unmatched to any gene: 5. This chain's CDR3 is CASSLPGQGTQYF. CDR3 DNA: TGTGCCAGCAGCCTACCGGGACAGGGGACCCAGTACTTC.

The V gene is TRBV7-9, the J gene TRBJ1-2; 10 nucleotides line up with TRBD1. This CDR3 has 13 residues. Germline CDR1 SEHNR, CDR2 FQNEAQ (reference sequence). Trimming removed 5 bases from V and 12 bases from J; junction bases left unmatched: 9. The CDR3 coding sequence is TGTGCCAGCAGCCGGACAGGGGGACGGGGAAACACCTTC. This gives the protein CASSRTGGRGNTF.

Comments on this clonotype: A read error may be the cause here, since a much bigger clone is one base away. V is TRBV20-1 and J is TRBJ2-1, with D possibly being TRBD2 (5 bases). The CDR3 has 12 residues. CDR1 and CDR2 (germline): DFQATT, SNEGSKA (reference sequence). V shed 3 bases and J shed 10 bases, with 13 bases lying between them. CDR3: CSARSGIYEQFF. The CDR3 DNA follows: TGCAGTGCTAGGTCGGGGATCTACGAGCAGTTCTTC.